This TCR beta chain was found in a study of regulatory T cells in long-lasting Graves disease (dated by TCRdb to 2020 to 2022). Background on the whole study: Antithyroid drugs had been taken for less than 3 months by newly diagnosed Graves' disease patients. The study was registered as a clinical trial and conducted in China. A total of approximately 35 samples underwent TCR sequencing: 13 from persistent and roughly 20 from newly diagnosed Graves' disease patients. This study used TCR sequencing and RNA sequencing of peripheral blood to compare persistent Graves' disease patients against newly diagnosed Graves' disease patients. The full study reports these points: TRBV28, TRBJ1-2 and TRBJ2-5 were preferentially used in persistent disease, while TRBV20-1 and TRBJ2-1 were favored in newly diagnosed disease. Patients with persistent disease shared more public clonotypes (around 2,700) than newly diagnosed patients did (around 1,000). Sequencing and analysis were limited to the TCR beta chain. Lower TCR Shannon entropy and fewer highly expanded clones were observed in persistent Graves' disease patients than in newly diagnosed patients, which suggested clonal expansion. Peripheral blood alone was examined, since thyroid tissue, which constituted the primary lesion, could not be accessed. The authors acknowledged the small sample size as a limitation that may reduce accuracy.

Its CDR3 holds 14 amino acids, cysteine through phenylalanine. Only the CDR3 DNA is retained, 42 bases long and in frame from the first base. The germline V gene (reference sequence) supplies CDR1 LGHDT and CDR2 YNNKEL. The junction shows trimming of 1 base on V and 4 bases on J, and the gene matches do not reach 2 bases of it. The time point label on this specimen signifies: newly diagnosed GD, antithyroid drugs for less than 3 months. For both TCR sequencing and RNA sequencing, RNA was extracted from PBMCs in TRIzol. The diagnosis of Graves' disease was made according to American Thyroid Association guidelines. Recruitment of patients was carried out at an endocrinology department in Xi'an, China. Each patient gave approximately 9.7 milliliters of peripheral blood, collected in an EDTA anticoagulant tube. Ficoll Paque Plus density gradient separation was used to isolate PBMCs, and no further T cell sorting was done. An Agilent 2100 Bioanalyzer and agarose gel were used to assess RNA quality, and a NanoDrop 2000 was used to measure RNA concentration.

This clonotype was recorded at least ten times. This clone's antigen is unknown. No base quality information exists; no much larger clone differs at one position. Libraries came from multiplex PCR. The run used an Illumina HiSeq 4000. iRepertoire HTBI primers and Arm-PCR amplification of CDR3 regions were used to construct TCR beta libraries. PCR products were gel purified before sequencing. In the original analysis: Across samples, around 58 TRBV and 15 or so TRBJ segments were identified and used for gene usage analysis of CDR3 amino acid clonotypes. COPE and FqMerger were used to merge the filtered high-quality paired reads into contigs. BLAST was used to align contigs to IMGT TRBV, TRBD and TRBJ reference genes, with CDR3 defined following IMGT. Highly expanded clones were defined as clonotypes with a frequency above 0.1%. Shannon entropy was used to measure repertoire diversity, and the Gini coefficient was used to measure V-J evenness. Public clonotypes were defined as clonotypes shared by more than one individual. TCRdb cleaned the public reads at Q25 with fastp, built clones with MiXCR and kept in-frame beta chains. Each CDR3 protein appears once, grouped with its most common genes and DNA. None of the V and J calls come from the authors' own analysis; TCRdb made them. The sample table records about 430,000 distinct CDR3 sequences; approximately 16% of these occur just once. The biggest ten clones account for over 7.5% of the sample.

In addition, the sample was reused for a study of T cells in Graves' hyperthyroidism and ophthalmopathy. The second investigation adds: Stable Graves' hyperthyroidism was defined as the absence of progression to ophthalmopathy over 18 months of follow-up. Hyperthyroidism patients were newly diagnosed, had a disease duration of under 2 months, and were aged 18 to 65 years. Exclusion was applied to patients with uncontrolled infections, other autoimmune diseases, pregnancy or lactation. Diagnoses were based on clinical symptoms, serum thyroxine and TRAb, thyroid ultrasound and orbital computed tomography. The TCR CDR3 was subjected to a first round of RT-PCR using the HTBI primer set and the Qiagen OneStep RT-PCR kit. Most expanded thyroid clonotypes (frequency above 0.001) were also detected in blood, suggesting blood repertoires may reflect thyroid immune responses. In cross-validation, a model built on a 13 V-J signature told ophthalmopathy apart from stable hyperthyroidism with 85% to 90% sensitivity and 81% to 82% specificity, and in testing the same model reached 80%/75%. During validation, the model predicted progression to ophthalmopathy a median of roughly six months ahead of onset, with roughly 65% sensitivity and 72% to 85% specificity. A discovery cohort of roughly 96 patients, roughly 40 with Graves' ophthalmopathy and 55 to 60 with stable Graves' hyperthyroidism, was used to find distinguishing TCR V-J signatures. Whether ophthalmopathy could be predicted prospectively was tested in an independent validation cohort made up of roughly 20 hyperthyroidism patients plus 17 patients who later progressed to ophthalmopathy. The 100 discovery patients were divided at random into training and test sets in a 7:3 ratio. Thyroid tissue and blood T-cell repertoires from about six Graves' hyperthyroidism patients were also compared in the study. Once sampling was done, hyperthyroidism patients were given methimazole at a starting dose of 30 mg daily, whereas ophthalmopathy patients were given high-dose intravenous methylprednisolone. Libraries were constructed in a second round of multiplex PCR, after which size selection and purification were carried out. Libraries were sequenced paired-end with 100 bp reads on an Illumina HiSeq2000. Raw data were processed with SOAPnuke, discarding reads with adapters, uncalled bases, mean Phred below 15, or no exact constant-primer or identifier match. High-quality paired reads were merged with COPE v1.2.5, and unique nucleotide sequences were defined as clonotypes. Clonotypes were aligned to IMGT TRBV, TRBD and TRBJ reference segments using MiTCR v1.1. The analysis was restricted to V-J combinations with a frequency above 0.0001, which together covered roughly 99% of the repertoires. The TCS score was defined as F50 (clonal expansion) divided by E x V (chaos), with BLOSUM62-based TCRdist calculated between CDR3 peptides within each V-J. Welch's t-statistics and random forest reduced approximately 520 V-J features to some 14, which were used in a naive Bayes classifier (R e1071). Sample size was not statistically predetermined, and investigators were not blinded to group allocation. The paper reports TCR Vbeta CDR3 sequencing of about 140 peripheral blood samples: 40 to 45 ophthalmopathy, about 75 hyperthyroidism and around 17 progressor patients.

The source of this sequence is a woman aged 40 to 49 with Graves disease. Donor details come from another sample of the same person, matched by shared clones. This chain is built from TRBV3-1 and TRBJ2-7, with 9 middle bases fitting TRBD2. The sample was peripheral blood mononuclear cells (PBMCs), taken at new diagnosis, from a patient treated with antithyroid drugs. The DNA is TGTGCCAGCAGCCAAGGGACTAGCGTTTACGAGCAGTACTTC. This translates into CASSQGTSVYEQYF.